The 13 T cell receptor beta chains below all came from one sample that was sequenced in a study of metastatic and nonmetastatic thyroid tumors. Using MiXCR, TCRdb reanalyzed the PCR reads. The sample holds some 21,000 clones, 28% seen once. No treatment of any kind had been given to any patient before thyroid surgery. The specimen sequenced was tumor tissue. Receptors were obtained from a male donor with papillary thyroid cancer or a benign thyroid nodule (not recorded which). Some clones in this sample may be carry-over from other donors' samples.

This clone has only a few counts. The chain combines TRBV6-1 with TRBJ1-3, with D uncertain. Between the trimmed V and J ends, which lost 0 bases and 4 bases, there was a span of 1 base. The CDR3 runs 12 residues. Looked up from germline, CDR1 is MNHNS and CDR2 is SASEGT. The CDR3 is CASSEAGNTIYF. As DNA, the CDR3 is TGTGCCAGCAGTGAAGCAGGAAACACCATATATTTT.

Turning to this clone: A clone one base away is much larger, so this may be a read error. This sample also contains other DNA sequences that code for the same CDR3. The chain links TRBV3-1 to TRBJ1-4; 7 nucleotides match TRBD1. CDR3 size: 12 residues. Germline V gene data show CDR1 as LGHDT and CDR2 as YNNKEL (reference sequence). In DNA form, the CDR3 reads TGTGCCAGCAGCCGGGAGGGACAGCAACTGTTTTTC. As protein: CASSREGQQLFF.

This clone was seen only a few times. This may be a read error, as it is one base from a much larger clone. V gene TRBV15 combines with J gene TRBJ2-2; D gene uncertain. The CDR3 spans 15 residues. V lost 3 bases to trimming and J lost 6 bases, with 14 bases between them. Germline loops: CDR1 LNHNV, CDR2 YYDKDF (reference sequence). CDR3 region: CATSSDFSRAGELFF. Here the CDR3 DNA reads TGTGCCACCAGCAGCGATTTCTCAAGAGCCGGGGAGCTGTTTTTT.

This clone was counted between two and nine times. CDR3 sequence reads: CASSYFGSSGNTIYF. The CDR3 DNA sequence: TGTGCCAGCAGTTACTTTGGGAGCTCTGGAAACACCATATATTTT. The rearrangement links TRBV6-2 or TRBV6-3 to TRBJ1-3, with D unresolved. V was trimmed by 1 base and J by 0 bases, leaving 7 bases between them. The germline V gene has CDR1 MNHEY and CDR2 SVGEGT. The CDR3 is 15 residues long.

A word on this clone: The germline gene is not matched at one end of the junction; a read error may be the cause. The rearrangement joins TRBV5-1 to TRBJ2-1, with TRBD2 identical over 9 bases. This CDR3 comprises 13 residues. In germline, CDR1 is SGHRS, CDR2 YFSETQ. The DNA of the CDR3 is TGCGCCAGCAGCTCGGCGGGGGGGAATGGGCAGTTCTTC. It translates to CASSSAGGNGQFF.

There are a few counts of this clone. The genes are TRBV7-9 and TRBJ2-7, with unresolved D. Per the germline V gene, CDR1 is SEHNR and CDR2 is FQNEAQ (reference sequence). The CDR3 is 12 residues long. Trimming pared 2 bases from V and 4 bases from J, leaving 6 bases between. CDR3 bases: TGTGCCAGCAGCTTAAATAGTTACGAGCAGTACTTC. Protein: CASSLNSYEQYF.

Relative to its sample, this clone is medium-sized (0.01 to 0.1%). This chain links TRBV30 with TRBJ1-1; unclear D gene. The ends were cut back, 1 base at V and 8 bases at J, with 2 bases in the middle. The CDR3 consists of 9 residues. Germline loops: CDR1 GTSNPN, CDR2 SVGIG (reference sequence). The CDR3 DNA sequence: TGTGCCTGGAGTGCGGAAGCTTTCTTT. Its translation is CAWSAEAFF.

This clone was observed many times. The V gene is TRBV6-5, the J gene TRBJ2-2; 7 nucleotides agree with TRBD1. The CDR3 has 16 amino acids. Germline trimming cut 2 bases from V and 2 bases from J; bases unmatched to any gene: 5. The germline gives CDR1 MNHEY, CDR2 SVGAGI. The CDR3 DNA reads TGTGCCAGCAGTTACGGGACAGAAGATAACACCGGGGAGCTGTTTTTT. This gives the protein CASSYGTEDNTGELFF.

This chain links TRBV28 with TRBJ2-5, with D maybe TRBD1 (5 bases). Germline CDR1 is MDHEN and CDR2 is SYDVKM. V was trimmed by 5 bases and J by 2 bases, leaving 12 bases between them. This CDR3 region has 14 residues. The CDR3 region is CASSVDRDQETQYF. The CDR3 DNA sequence: TGTGCCAGCAGTGTTGACAGAGATCAAGAGACCCAGTACTTC.

This clone was counted many times. The rearrangement links TRBV28 to TRBJ1-2, with TRBD1 matching 8 bases. V shed 6 bases and J 1 base; nucleotides not matched to a gene: 10. In germline, CDR1 is MDHEN, CDR2 SYDVKM. The CDR3 loop spans 16 amino acids. The CDR3 coding sequence is TGTGCCAGCAGACATAACCGGGACAGGTTTAACTATGGCTACACCTTC. As protein: CASRHNRDRFNYGYTF.

The rearrangement uses TRBV14 and TRBJ1-1; tentatively, D is TRBD1 (6 bases). Germline V gene data show CDR1 as SGHDN and CDR2 as FVKESK. Deletions cut 4 bases from V and 5 bases from J, with 17 bases between. The CDR3 has 15 amino acids. The CDR3 DNA is TGTGCCAGCAGCCGTTTTACAGGGAGGTTAACTGAAGCTTTCTTT. Protein sequence: CASSRFTGRLTEAFF.

The sample holds many counts of this clone. The chain joins TRBV6-4 to TRBJ2-2, with 7 bases aligning to TRBD2. The CDR3 totals 13 residues. Germline V gene data show CDR1 as MRHNA and CDR2 as SNTAGT. Unmatched junction bases numbered 7, after V lost 8 bases and J lost 7 bases. CDR3 sequence (DNA): TGTGCCAGCTCGGGGGAGGGCCGCGGGGAGCTGTTTTTT. This translates into CASSGEGRGELFF.

Sample share makes this clone large. CDR3 amino acids: CASSPGRNTEAFF. In nucleotides, the CDR3 is TGTGCCAGCAGCCCGGGACGGAACACTGAAGCTTTCTTT. The V call is TRBV28, the J call TRBJ1-1; D possibly corresponds to TRBD1 (5 bases). This CDR3 has 13 residues. V lost 6 bases, J lost 1 base, and 9 bases lay in between. Germline assignment: CDR1 MDHEN and CDR2 SYDVKM.